What follows are 8 T cell receptor beta chains derived from one specimen sequenced in a study of T cells in Graves' hyperthyroidism and ophthalmopathy. Amplified TCR beta CDR3 regions derived from RNA transcripts. In the first-round RT-PCR of the TCR CDR3, the HTBI primer set was used. From the multiplex PCR reads, TCRdb called clonotypes with MiXCR, one entry per CDR3 protein. The sample includes about 600,000 distinct CDR3 sequences, roughly 15% seen only once; the top ten take around 3.5%. Sequencing was carried out using blood. The receptors shown here come from a woman in her forties with Graves' ophthalmopathy.

This clonotype appeared a few times. The rearrangement uses TRBV11-2 and TRBJ2-5, with D perhaps matching TRBD2 (5 bases). Per germline, CDR1 SGHAT and CDR2 FQNNGV. The CDR3 runs 15 residues. V lost 6 bases and J lost 5, with 19 bases in between. The CDR3 sequence is CASSEERAGWETQYF. The CDR3 DNA is TGTGCCAGCAGTGAAGAACGGGCGGGCTGGGAGACCCAGTACTTC.

A few counts support this clonotype. The gene calls are TRBV5-6 and TRBJ1-2; D is uncertain. The CDR3 extends over 16 amino acids. From germline, CDR1 is SGHDT and CDR2 YYEEEE. The ends were cut back, 0 bases at V and 3 bases at J, with 15 bases in the middle. CDR3 amino acids: CASSLGGWVADYGYTF. In DNA form, the CDR3 reads TGTGCCAGCAGCTTGGGCGGTTGGGTTGCGGACTATGGCTACACCTTC.

This clonotype occurred many times. The chain couples TRBV24-1 to TRBJ2-3, with D perhaps TRBD1 or TRBD2 (6 bases each). CDR1 is KGHDR, CDR2 SFDVKD, per germline. V was shortened by 7 bases and J by 4 bases, with 23 bases between the two germline ends. This CDR3 has 17 residues. CDR3 in amino acids: CATSDYGGRAGADTQYF. The CDR3 coding sequence is TGTGCCACCAGCGACTACGGGGGCCGGGCTGGAGCAGATACGCAGTATTTT.

This clonotype has a count of ten or more. V gene TRBV28 combines with J gene TRBJ2-2, with D unresolved. V lost 6 bases to trimming and J lost 6 bases, with 8 bases between them. Germline assignment: CDR1 MDHEN and CDR2 SYDVKM. The CDR3 runs to 12 residues. CDR3 DNA sequence: TGTGCCAGCAGCCGAGGTGCCGGGGAGCTGTTTTTT. The encoded protein is CASSRGAGELFF.

At least ten counts were recorded for this clonotype. The chain combines TRBV2 with TRBJ2-7; 9 bases map to TRBD1. The CDR3 has 17 amino acids. CDR1 and CDR2 (germline): SNHLY, FYNNEI. V trimming: 4 bases; J trimming: 2 bases; junction bases outside the gene matches: 12. The CDR3 sequence: CASSVAAGQGNTYEQYF. CDR3 in DNA: TGTGCCAGCAGTGTGGCCGCGGGACAGGGAAATACCTACGAGCAGTACTTC.

The table lists this clonotype with many counts. The chain couples TRBV28 to TRBJ2-1; TRBD2 matches 8 bases. With V trimmed by 6 bases and J by 4 bases, 8 bases remained unmatched. The CDR3 totals 15 residues. Germline CDR1 is MDHEN and CDR2 is SYDVKM. CDR3 DNA: TGTGCCAGCAGAAGCGGGACTAGGGGATACAATGAGCAGTTCTTC. Amino acids: CASRSGTRGYNEQFF.

This clonotype came up many times. The V call is TRBV2, the J call TRBJ1-1; no clear D. The CDR3 has 13 amino acids. The germline V and J ends were trimmed by 6 bases and 0 bases, with 8 bases remaining between them. CDR1 SNHLY and CDR2 FYNNEI come from the germline V gene. The CDR3: CASSLQMNTEAFF. CDR3 nucleotides: TGTGCCAGCAGCCTACAGATGAACACTGAAGCTTTCTTT. The full variable domain, rest sourced from reference TRBV2 and TRBJ1-1, is EPEVTQTPSHQVTQMGQEVILRCVPISNHLYFYWYRQILGQKVEFLVSFYNNEISEKSEIFDDQFSVERPDGSNFTLKIRSTKLEDSAMYFCASSLQMNTEAFFGQGTRLTVV.

This clonotype was counted many times. V and J are TRBV20-1 and TRBJ1-1; the D is unclear. This CDR3 contains 11 residues. V lost 6 bases to trimming and J lost 1 base, with 6 bases between them. Per the germline V gene, CDR1 is DFQATT and CDR2 is SNEGSKA (reference sequence). As DNA, the CDR3 is TGCAGTGCCCCGAGGAACACTGAAGCTTTCTTT. Its translation: CSAPRNTEAFF.